The clone carrying this T cell receptor beta chain was seen a few times. Antigen specificity is unknown. The sample is drawn from a study of T cells after yellow fever vaccination. About the study: Preparing low-cell-number fractions relied on SMART-Seq v4 Ultra Low Input.

Template switching by 5'RACE produced TCR cDNA, adding a universal primer site and UMIs. TCRdb passed the 5' RACE reads through MiXCR, listing each CDR3 protein once. The sample has some 320,000 distinct CDR3 sequences, 8% to 10% seen once. Study-wide points: Post-booster reappearance was seen for most primary-vaccination clones (about 96% CD4, roughly 88% CD8). FACS-sorted repertoires could harbor abundant contaminating bulk-population clonotypes.

CDR3 length: 16 amino acids. V shed 8 bases and J 3 bases; nucleotides not matched to a gene: 12. The receptor was isolated from a man aged 18 to 29 who received the YFV17D yellow fever vaccine. The sequencing used PBMCs, collected on the day of the first yellow fever vaccination. The rearrangement links TRBV12-3 or TRBV12-4 to TRBJ1-3; 8 bases align to TRBD1. The chain's CDR3 is CASGTGTGYGGNTIYF. The CDR3 DNA sequence: TGTGCCAGCGGCACGGGGACAGGATACGGTGGAAACACCATATATTTT.